This TCR beta chain is from a study of T cells in Graves' hyperthyroidism and ophthalmopathy. This clonotype was counted a few times. The antigen is unknown. Template material for amplifying TCR beta CDR3 regions consisted of RNA transcripts. The HTBI primer set drove a first-round RT-PCR of the TCR CDR3. TCRdb processed the multiplex PCR reads anew with MiXCR; each CDR3 protein has one entry. The sample carries roughly 700,000 distinct CDR3 sequences, approximately 15% recorded once. Study-wide results and caveats: Most thyroid clonotypes expanded above 0.001 were also detected in blood.

The CDR3 consists of 13 residues. V was trimmed by 3 bases and J by 6 bases, leaving 12 bases between them. The V gene's germline CDR1 is GTSNPN and CDR2 SVGIG (reference sequence). The TCR originated in a man in his forties or fifties with Graves' hyperthyroidism. The material sequenced was blood. This chain joins TRBV30 and TRBJ2-1; D is uncertain. The CDR3 here is CAWSSFGANEQFF. The CDR3 region has the DNA TGTGCCTGGAGCTCCTTCGGCGCCAATGAGCAGTTCTTC.